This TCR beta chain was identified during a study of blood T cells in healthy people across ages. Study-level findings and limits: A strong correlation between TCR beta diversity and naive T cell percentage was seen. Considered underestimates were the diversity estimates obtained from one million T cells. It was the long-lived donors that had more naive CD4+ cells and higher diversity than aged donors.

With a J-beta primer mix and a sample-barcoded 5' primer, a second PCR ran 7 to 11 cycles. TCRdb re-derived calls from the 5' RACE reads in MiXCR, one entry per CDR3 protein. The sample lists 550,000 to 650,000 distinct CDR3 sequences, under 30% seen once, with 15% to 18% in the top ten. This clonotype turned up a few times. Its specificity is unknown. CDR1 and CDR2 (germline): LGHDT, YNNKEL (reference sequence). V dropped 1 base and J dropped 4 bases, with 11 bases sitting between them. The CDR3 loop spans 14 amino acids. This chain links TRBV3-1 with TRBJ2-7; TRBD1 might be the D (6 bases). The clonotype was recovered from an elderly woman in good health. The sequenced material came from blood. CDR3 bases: TGTGCCAGCAGCCAAGTCACAGGGCGGTACGAGCAGTACTTC. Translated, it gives CASSQVTGRYEQYF.